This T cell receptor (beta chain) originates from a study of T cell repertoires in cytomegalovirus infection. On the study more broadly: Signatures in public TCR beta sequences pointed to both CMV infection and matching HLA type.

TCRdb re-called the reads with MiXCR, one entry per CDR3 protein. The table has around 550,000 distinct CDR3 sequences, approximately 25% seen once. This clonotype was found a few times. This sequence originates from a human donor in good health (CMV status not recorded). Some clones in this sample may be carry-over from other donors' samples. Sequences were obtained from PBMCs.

The CDR3: CASSQGPALNTEAFF. In DNA form, the CDR3 reads TGCGCCAGCAGCCAAGGTCCAGCCCTGAACACTGAAGCTTTCTTT. The V call is TRBV4-1, the J call TRBJ1-1, with D hard to call. Looked up from germline, CDR1 is MGHRA and CDR2 is YSYEKL. V lost 1 base and J 0 bases, leaving 9 bases between the germline ends. The CDR3 loop spans 15 amino acids.